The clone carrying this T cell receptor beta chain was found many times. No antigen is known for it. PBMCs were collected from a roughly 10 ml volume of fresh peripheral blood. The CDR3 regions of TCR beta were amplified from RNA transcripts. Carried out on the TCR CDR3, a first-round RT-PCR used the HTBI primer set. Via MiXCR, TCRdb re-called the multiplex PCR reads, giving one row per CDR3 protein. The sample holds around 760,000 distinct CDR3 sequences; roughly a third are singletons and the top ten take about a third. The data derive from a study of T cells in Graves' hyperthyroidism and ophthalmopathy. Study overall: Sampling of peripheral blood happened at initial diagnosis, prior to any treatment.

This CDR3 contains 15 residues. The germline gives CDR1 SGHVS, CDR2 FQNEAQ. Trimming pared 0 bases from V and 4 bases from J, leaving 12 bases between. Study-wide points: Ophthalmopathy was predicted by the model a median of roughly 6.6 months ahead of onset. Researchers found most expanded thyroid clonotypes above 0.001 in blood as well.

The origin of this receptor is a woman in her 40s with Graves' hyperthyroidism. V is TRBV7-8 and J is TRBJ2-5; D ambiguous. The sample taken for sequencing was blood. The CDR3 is CASSLAEEILETQYF. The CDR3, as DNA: TGTGCCAGCAGCTTAGCCGAGGAGATTCTAGAGACCCAGTACTTC.